This record concerns one T cell receptor beta chain sequence. Between the trimmed V and J ends, which lost 7 bases and 7 bases, there was a span of 11 bases. Germline-derived CDR1 and CDR2 are MDHEN and SYDVKM. The CDR3 consists of 11 residues. This sample stems from a study of T cell repertoires in cytomegalovirus infection. One entry per CDR3 protein results from TCRdb running MiXCR on the reads. The sample lists more than 200,000 distinct CDR3 sequences; 9.1% were seen once. This sequence originates from a human donor in good health (CMV status not recorded). Some clones in this sample may be carry-over from other donors' samples. V is TRBV28 and J is TRBJ2-7; D unresolved. The sequenced material came from PBMCs. CDR3 DNA: TGTGCCAGCACCCCCGGGTTTGAGCAGTACTTC. Encoded protein: CASTPGFEQYF.